Detailed here is one TCR beta chain. This specimen belongs to a study of blood T cell repertoires in COVID-19. In the study overall: Sites in the United States, Italy and Spain provided acute and convalescent COVID-19 samples. Nucleic acid was either cDNA or gDNA, and it came from T cells, B-cell-depleted T cells, or PBMCs.

The junction had 0 bases not matched to a gene; V was cut back by 6 bases and J by 2 bases. This CDR3 region has 11 residues. Germline V gives CDR1 SQVTM, CDR2 ANQGSEA. In the original analysis: Quantification of nucleated cells was approximated via reference gene primer amplification. TCRdb's table, derived via immunoSEQ multiplex PCR, lists solely in-frame clones and lacks some. The DNA gave D and trimming, while V, J and clone size come from that table. Of 250,000 to 300,000 clones listed, 81% were seen once; the top ten hold roughly 2.9%. The sample was peripheral blood. The V gene is TRBV29-1, the J gene TRBJ1-2; the match to TRBD1 covers 7 bases. This receptor was identified in a woman aged 60 to 75 with active or convalescent COVID-19. CDR3 in DNA: TGCAGCGTGGGACAGAACTATGGCTACACCTTC. This encodes CSVGQNYGYTF.